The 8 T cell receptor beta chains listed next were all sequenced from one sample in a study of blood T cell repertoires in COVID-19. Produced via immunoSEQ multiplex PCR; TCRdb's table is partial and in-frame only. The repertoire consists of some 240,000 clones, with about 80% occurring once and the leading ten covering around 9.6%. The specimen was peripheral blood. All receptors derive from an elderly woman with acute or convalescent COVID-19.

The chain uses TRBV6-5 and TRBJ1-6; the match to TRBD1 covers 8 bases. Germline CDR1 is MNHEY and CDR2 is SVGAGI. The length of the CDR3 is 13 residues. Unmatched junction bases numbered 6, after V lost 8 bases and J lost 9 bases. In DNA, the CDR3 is TGTGCCAGCCTCAGGGGGCTCGGTTCACCCCTCCACTTT. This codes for CASLRGLGSPLHF.

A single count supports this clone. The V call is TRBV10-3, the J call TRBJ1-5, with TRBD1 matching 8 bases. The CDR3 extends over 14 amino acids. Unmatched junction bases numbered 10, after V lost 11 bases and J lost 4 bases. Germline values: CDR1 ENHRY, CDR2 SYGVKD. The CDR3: CAASTGELNQPQHF. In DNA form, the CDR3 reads TGTGCCGCTTCGACAGGGGAGTTAAATCAGCCCCAGCATTTT.

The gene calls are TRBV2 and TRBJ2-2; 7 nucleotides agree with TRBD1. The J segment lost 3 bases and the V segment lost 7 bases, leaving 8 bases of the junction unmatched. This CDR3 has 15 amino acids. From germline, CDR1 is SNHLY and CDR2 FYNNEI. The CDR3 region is CASTIQGRDTGELFF. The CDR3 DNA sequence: TGTGCCAGCACTATACAGGGGCGGGACACCGGGGAGCTGTTTTTT.

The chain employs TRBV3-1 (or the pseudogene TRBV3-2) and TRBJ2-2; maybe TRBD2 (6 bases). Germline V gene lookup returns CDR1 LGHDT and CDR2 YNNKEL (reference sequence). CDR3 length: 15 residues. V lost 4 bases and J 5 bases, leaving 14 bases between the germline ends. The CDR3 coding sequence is TGTGCCAGCAGCCCCCTTGGGGGGTGGACCGGGGAGCTGTTTTTT. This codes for CASSPLGGWTGELFF.

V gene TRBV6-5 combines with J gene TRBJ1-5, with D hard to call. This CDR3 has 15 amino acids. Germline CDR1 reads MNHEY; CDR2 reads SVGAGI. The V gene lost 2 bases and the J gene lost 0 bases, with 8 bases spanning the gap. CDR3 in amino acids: CASSYSGFSNQPQHF. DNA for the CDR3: TGTGCCAGCAGTTACAGCGGATTTAGCAATCAGCCCCAGCATTTT.

The DNA of the CDR3 is TGTGCCTGCAATCCAGGGAATCCCACAGATACGCAGTATTTT. Amino acids: CACNPGNPTDTQYF. The chain recombines TRBV30 with TRBJ2-3; a weak D match, TRBD1 (5 bases). V was pared by 6 bases and J by 2 bases, with 15 bases between. The germline CDR1 and CDR2 sequences are GTSNPN and SVGIG (reference sequence). The CDR3 spans 14 residues.

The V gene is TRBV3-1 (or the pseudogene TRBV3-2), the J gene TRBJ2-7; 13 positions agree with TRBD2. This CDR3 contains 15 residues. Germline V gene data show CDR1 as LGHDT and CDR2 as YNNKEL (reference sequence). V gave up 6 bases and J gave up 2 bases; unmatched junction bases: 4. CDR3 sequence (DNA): TGTGCCAGCAGGCGAACTAGCGGGGGGGCCTACGAGCAGTACTTC. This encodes CASRRTSGGAYEQYF.

CDR3 region: CASRDSGSYEQYF. CDR3 DNA: TGTGCCAGTAGAGATAGCGGGAGCTACGAGCAGTACTTC. The chain couples TRBV19 to TRBJ2-7; 9 nucleotides align to TRBD2. Germline CDR1 reads LNHDA; CDR2 reads SQIVND (reference sequence). The J segment lost 3 bases and the V segment lost 6 bases, leaving 3 bases of the junction unmatched. CDR3 length: 13 residues.